This record looks at one T cell receptor beta chain sequence and its context. Its antigen remains unknown. This sample is drawn from a study of post-analysis software for immune sequencing data. Study conclusions and caveats: Patients used roughly five TRBV segments, including TRBV5-6, TRBV5-1 and TRBV20-1, more often than controls.

TCR beta libraries were prepared from cDNA with unique molecular identifiers. TCRdb fed the PCR reads into MiXCR, producing one record per CDR3 protein. Of 750,000 to 950,000 distinct CDR3 sequences listed, roughly 58% were seen once; the top ten hold approximately 4.3%. The CDR3 is 13 amino acids. CDR1 and CDR2 from the germline V gene are MNHNY and SVGAGI (reference sequence). Deletions cut 2 bases from V and 4 bases from J, with 8 bases between. Source material: blood. The J gene is TRBJ1-2, the V gene TRBV6-6; D gene unclear. This sequence was found in a girl aged 5-17 years with multiple sclerosis. The CDR3 protein is CASSYGESYGYTF. CDR3 in DNA: TGTGCCAGCAGTTACGGGGAATCCTATGGCTACACCTTC.